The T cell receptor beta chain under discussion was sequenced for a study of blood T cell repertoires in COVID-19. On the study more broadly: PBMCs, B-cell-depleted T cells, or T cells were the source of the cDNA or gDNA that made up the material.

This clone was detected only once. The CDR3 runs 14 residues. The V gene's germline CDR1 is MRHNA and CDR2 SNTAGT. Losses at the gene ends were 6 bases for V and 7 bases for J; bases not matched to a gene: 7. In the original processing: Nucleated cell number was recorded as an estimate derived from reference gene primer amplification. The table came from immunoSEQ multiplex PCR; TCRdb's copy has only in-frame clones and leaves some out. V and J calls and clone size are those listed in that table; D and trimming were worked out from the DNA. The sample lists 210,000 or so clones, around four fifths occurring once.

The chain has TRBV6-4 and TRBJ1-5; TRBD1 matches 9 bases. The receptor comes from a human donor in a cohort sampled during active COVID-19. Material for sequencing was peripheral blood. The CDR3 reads CASSSTGGGQPQHF. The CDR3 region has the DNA TGTGCCAGCAGCTCGACAGGGGGTGGACAGCCCCAGCATTTT.